The 16 T cell receptor beta chains below come from one sample, sequenced in a study of T cells in Graves' hyperthyroidism and ophthalmopathy. There were TCR beta CDR3 regions amplified from RNA transcripts. First-round RT-PCR targeting the TCR CDR3 was performed with the HTBI primer set. TCRdb reanalysed the multiplex PCR reads using MiXCR and keeps one entry per CDR3 protein. The sample gives hundreds of thousands of distinct CDR3 sequences, less than 15% of which show up once; about 9.1% is in the top ten. What was sequenced was blood. These receptors all come from a woman in her late teens or twenties with Graves' hyperthyroidism.

This clonotype was counted a few times. The chain recombines TRBV6-2 or TRBV6-3 with TRBJ2-1; 8 bases agree with TRBD1. The CDR3 has 12 amino acids. Trimming removed 6 bases from V and 14 bases from J; junction bases left unmatched: 9. Germline V gene lookup returns CDR1 MNHEY and CDR2 SVGEGT. In DNA form, the CDR3 reads TGTGCCAGCAGGCAGGGGGCCAGTTATAAGTTCTTC. It encodes CASRQGASYKFF.

This clonotype was recorded at least ten times. V usage is TRBV3-1 and J usage is TRBJ2-5; 11 positions match TRBD2. Germline CDR1 and CDR2: LGHDT and YNNKEL (reference sequence). V dropped 3 bases and J dropped 5; count of bases not matched to a gene: 5. The CDR3 spans 15 residues. The CDR3: CASSQNSGGEETQYF. In DNA, the CDR3 is TGTGCCAGCAGCCAGAATAGCGGGGGGGAGGAGACCCAGTACTTC.

This clonotype has a count of ten or more. The rearrangement uses TRBV7-8 and TRBJ1-1; TRBD1 agrees at 8 bases. Germline-derived CDR1 and CDR2 are SGHVS and FQNEAQ. The CDR3 is 16 amino acids. V lost 4 bases and J lost 0; bases outside the gene matches: 7. CDR3 region: CASSSTGAGLNTEAFF. The CDR3 bases are TGTGCCAGCAGCTCGACAGGGGCCGGTTTGAACACTGAAGCTTTCTTT. Combining the CDR3 with reference TRBV7-8 and TRBJ1-1 gives the whole variable domain GAGVSQSPRYKVAKRGQDVALRCDPISGHVSLFWYQQALGQGPEFLTYFQNEAQLDKSGLPSDRFFAERPEGSVSTLKIQRTQQEDSAVYLCASSSTGAGLNTEAFFGQGTRLTVV.

The V and J genes are TRBV12-3 or TRBV12-4 and TRBJ1-1; no clear D. The ends were cut back, 6 bases at V and 4 bases at J, with 15 bases in the middle. The CDR3 contains 14 residues. The CDR3 reads CASSYSALGTEAFF. CDR3 in DNA: TGTGCCAGCAGCTACTCGGCCCTCGGCACTGAAGCTTTCTTT.

The CDR3 DNA sequence: TGCAGTGCTCCGGGGCTTCGCTCCTACGAGCAGTACTTC. Translation: CSAPGLRSYEQYF. The rearrangement joins TRBV20-1 to TRBJ2-7, with D perhaps being TRBD1 or TRBD2 (5 bases each). The CDR3 length is 13 residues. Germline values: CDR1 DFQATT, CDR2 SNEGSKA (reference sequence). V gave up 5 bases and J gave up 0 bases, with 11 bases separating them.

The chain joins TRBV19 to TRBJ1-1; unclear D gene. Trimming took 2 bases from V and 2 from J, leaving 12 bases between them. Germline V gene lookup returns CDR1 LNHDA and CDR2 SQIVND (reference sequence). The CDR3 loop spans 15 amino acids. CDR3 sequence: CASSIISAGNTEAFF. CDR3 bases: TGTGCCAGTAGTATAATTTCGGCGGGCAACACTGAAGCTTTCTTT.

This clonotype has a count of ten or more. J is TRBJ2-1 and V is TRBV10-3; D possibly corresponds to TRBD2 (6 bases). Trimming took off 4 bases at V and 5 bases at J, with 12 bases between the two ends. The CDR3 consists of 14 residues. Per the germline V gene, CDR1 is ENHRY and CDR2 is SYGVKD. In DNA form, the CDR3 reads TGTGCCATCAGTGGGGCTAGCGATCACAATGAGCAGTTCTTC. Its translation: CAISGASDHNEQFF.

This clonotype was recorded at least ten times. The chain is built from TRBV30 and TRBJ1-3; TRBD1 might be the D (6 bases). V dropped 5 bases and J dropped 0 bases, with 8 bases sitting between them. The CDR3 loop spans 13 amino acids. From germline, CDR1 is GTSNPN and CDR2 SVGIG (reference sequence). The CDR3 region is CAWGQSSGNTIYF. CDR3 coding DNA: TGTGCCTGGGGACAGAGCTCTGGAAACACCATATATTTT.

CDR3 DNA: TGTGCCTCAGCGAGTGATTTCTCCTATAATTCACCCCTCCACTTT. As protein: CASASDFSYNSPLHF. V is TRBV27 and J is TRBJ1-6; no clear D. CDR1 is MNHEY and CDR2 is SMNVEV in the germline V gene (reference sequence). There are 15 residues in the CDR3. V lost 11 bases, J lost 0 bases, and 14 bases lay in between.

There are many counts of this clonotype. V gene TRBV12-3 or TRBV12-4 combines with J gene TRBJ1-5; D perhaps matches TRBD1 (6 bases). Trimming took 7 bases from V and 6 from J, leaving 22 bases between them. The CDR3 is 16 amino acids. The CDR3 is CASNPPTGHIGQPQHF. The DNA for the CDR3 is TGTGCCAGCAACCCCCCCACGGGACATATCGGTCAGCCCCAGCATTTT.

This clonotype occurred a few times. This chain uses TRBV20-1 with TRBJ1-5; 12 positions match TRBD1. Germline V lookup: CDR1 DFQATT, CDR2 SNEGSKA (reference sequence). J gave up 6 bases and V 4 bases, and 13 bases lay outside the gene matches. The CDR3 consists of 17 residues. The CDR3 sequence: CSANPGQGAYRSQPQHF. The CDR3 nucleotides are TGCAGTGCTAACCCGGGACAGGGGGCGTATAGAAGTCAGCCCCAGCATTTT.

This clonotype was detected a few times. The chain couples TRBV6-1 to TRBJ2-1; TRBD1 aligns across 9 bases. The trim removed 6 bases at V and 2 bases at J, leaving 11 bases unmatched. Germline CDR1 MNHNS, CDR2 SASEGT. This CDR3 contains 17 residues. The chain's CDR3 is CASRGRQQGAAYNEQFF. The CDR3 DNA reads TGTGCCAGCAGAGGTCGGCAACAGGGGGCGGCCTACAATGAGCAGTTCTTC.

This clonotype was counted many times. V usage is TRBV11-3 and J usage is TRBJ2-1, with 7 nucleotides matching TRBD2. Trimming took 0 bases from V and 7 from J; bases not matched to a gene: 6. CDR1 SGHNT and CDR2 YENEEA come from the germline V gene. The CDR3 is 15 amino acids. CDR3 sequence (DNA): TGTGCCAGCAGCTTAGATGGGAGGGGTAGGAATGAGCAGTTCTTC. Residues: CASSLDGRGRNEQFF.

Many counts were recorded for this clonotype. J is TRBJ2-7 and V is TRBV5-1; D gene uncertain. V dropped 0 bases and J dropped 0 bases, with 7 bases sitting between them. The CDR3 contains 14 residues. Germline V gene sequence: CDR1 SGHRS, CDR2 YFSETQ. The CDR3 DNA sequence: TGCGCCAGCAGCTTGGGCTGGGCCTCCTACGAGCAGTACTTC. Translation: CASSLGWASYEQYF.

Details on this clonotype: This may stem from a read error, because a much larger clone lies one nucleotide away. In DNA form, the CDR3 reads TGCAGTGCTAGAGATAAGGACAGGGGCCACGAGCAGTACTTC. Translated: CSARDKDRGHEQYF. The chain couples TRBV20-1 to TRBJ2-7; the match to TRBD1 covers 9 bases. Germline V gives CDR1 DFQATT, CDR2 SNEGSKA (reference sequence). Unmatched junction bases numbered 5, after V lost 0 bases and J lost 5 bases. The CDR3 spans 14 residues.

V and J are TRBV12-5 and TRBJ1-6, with 8 bases lining up with TRBD1. Germline trimming cut 5 bases from V and 5 bases from J; bases unmatched to any gene: 20. This CDR3 is 20 amino acids long. Germline assignment: CDR1 LGHNT and CDR2 FRNRAP. Here the CDR3 DNA reads TGTGCTAGTGGTCGAGGACAGGGCGCCACCGGGGCTATGAATAATTCACCCCTCCACTTT. Protein sequence: CASGRGQGATGAMNNSPLHF.